Listed below are T cell receptor beta chains from one sample, sequenced in a study of Ad26.COV2.S vaccination and SARS-CoV-2 variants. The protocol was immunoSEQ multiplex PCR, while the TCRdb copy is restricted to in-frame clones and leaves out a portion. Of some 180,000 clones in the sample, roughly 85% were seen once. Here the sequenced sample was peripheral blood, taken after recovery from COVID-19. These receptor sequences come from a human donor who had recovered from COVID-19. CDR3s include the opening cysteine and the closing phenylalanine or tryptophan. The D gene is left open where the match is weak. Size is omitted from some rows. Given values are once, few, many or a class for expanded clones.

d_call j_call v_call clone_size cdr3_nt cdr3_aa
- TRBJ2-3 TRBV3-1/TRBV3-2 - TGTGCCAGCAGCCAAGACCCAGATACGCAGTATTTT CASSQDPDTQYF
- TRBJ2-5 TRBV15 - TGTGCCACCAGCAGAGCCCAAGAGACCCAGTACTTC CATSRAQETQYF
TRBD2 TRBJ2-1 TRBV27 - TGTGCCAGCAGTTTTATAGCGGGGGGGCCTGGCAATGAGCAGTTCTTC CASSFIAGGPGNEQFF
TRBD1 TRBJ1-5 TRBV10-2 - TGCGCCAGCGGGACAGGGTCCTATAGCAATCAGCCCCAGCATTTT CASGTGSYSNQPQHF
- TRBJ2-4 TRBV5-6 - TGTGCCAGCAGCCCGACAGACGAGGCGGGATCAATTCAGTACTTC CASSPTDEAGSIQYF
- TRBJ1-3 TRBV28 - TGTGCCAGCAGGCTAACTTCCGACACCATATATTTT CASRLTSDTIYF
- TRBJ2-6 TRBV11-1 - TGTGCCAGCAGCTTCGGCGGCTCTGGGGCCAACGTCCTGACTTTC CASSFGGSGANVLTF
TRBD2 TRBJ2-5 TRBV5-1 - TGCGCCAGCAGCCCCCCCCTAGCGGGAGGGGAGACCCAGTACTTC CASSPPLAGGETQYF
TRBD2 TRBJ2-1 TRBV5-1 - TGCGCCAGCAGCTTGGCGCTAGCGGGGGGGACCTACAATGAGCAGTTCTTC CASSLALAGGTYNEQFF
- TRBJ2-7 TRBV15 - TGTGCCACCAGCAGAGACCGGGACACCTACGAGCAGTACTTC CATSRDRDTYEQYF
- TRBJ1-1 TRBV30 few TGTGCCTGGAGTGTACCGGCAGGGAGGGCTTTCTTT CAWSVPAGRAFF
TRBD2 TRBJ2-5 TRBV29-1 - TGCAGCGTTGACGAGCGGGGGCCCTGGAAGACCCAGTACTTC CSVDERGPWKTQYF